The TCR beta chain described here comes from a study of identical twins. The CDR3 has 10 amino acids. CDR1 and CDR2 (germline): MGHDK, SYGVNS. Trimming pared 3 bases from V and 13 bases from J, leaving 7 bases between. This clonotype was picked up a small number of times. The antigen is undetermined. TCRdb independently ran MiXCR on the 5' RACE reads; one entry per CDR3 protein. The table has roughly 720,000 distinct CDR3 sequences, around a sixth seen once. Study-wide findings and caveats: Carriage of fewer insertions was seen in abundant cord blood beta clonotypes, whereas memory repertoires showed none. The models gave estimates that fell short of the out-of-frame TCR alpha sharing seen in monozygotic twins.

These data were also reused for a study on T cells expressing NK-cell markers. That publication notes: In the group of eight sequenced donors, seven were HCMV-seropositive and one was seronegative. For about 6 donors, the dominant NKG2C+ clonotypes made up roughly 1.0-7.5% of their CD8+ T cells.

The chain combines TRBV25-1 with TRBJ2-1; D remains unclear. Sequencing was done on a sample of PBMCs. The sequence was obtained from a woman aged 18-30 years in good health. The CDR3 sequence: CASSDSIQFF. DNA for the CDR3: TGTGCCAGCAGTGATTCTATACAGTTCTTC.